This T cell receptor (beta chain) was recovered during a study of shared T cell receptors in the human thymus. TCRdb's table, derived via immunoSEQ multiplex PCR, lists solely in-frame clones and lacks some. The table has 600,000 to 900,000 clones, over 75% seen once. Deletions cut 0 bases from V and 0 bases from J, with 24 bases between. The CDR3 is 22 residues long. Germline CDR1 reads SNHLY; CDR2 reads FYNNEI. A further study also used this sample, focusing on human thymus T cells. That work adds: The donor group consisted of healthy Finnish infants who were having corrective surgery for congenital heart defects. Thymic resections from corrective heart surgery supplied the tissue. Related research examined unrelated individuals and reported that their thymic repertoires overlapped highly.

This TCR derives from a girl under three years old with a congenital heart defect. The material sequenced was thymocytes. The chain employs TRBV2 and TRBJ1-6; D unresolved. In nucleotides, the CDR3 is TGTGCCAGCAGTGAAGCGCGCCGTGCAGCAAGACTCGGAAGCTCCTATAATTCACCCCTCCACTTT. Protein product: CASSEARRAARLGSSYNSPLHF.